The present T cell receptor beta chain was sequenced within a study of OX40 agonist ivuxolimab in advanced cancers. General study findings and limits: There was clonal expansion of CD4+ and CD8+ blood T cells by week 6 at 0.1 to 3.0 mg/kg.

About this clone itself: Its antigen is unknown.

Trimming cost V 0 bases and J 4 bases, with 9 bases left between them. Germline V lookup: CDR1 MGHRA, CDR2 YSYEKL. The CDR3 length is 14 residues. Libraries were prepared by immunoSEQ multiplex PCR; TCRdb keeps only in-frame clonotypes and omits some of them. The sample includes 60,000 to 90,000 clones, roughly 87% seen only once; the top ten take less than 8%. The source material was CD4+ or CD8+ T cells sorted from blood, sampled in a trial of the OX40 agonist ivuxolimab. The chain employs TRBV4-1 and TRBJ1-2, with a tentative D call TRBD1 (5 bases). The clonotype originates from an adult with an advanced solid tumor such as melanoma, head and neck, liver or kidney cancer. The CDR3 here is CASSQDPGGYGYTF. Written as DNA, the CDR3 is TGCGCCAGCAGCCAAGATCCGGGGGGCTATGGCTACACCTTC.